The 5 T cell receptor beta chains in this list originate from one sample, sequenced in a study of blood T cell repertoires in COVID-19. Assay: immunoSEQ multiplex PCR; the TCRdb copy retains only in-frame clones and omits some. Here the sample spans hundreds of thousands of clones, 87% being singletons. The sequenced sample consisted of PBMCs or T cells enriched from blood (not recorded which). The source is a woman between 40 and 55 years old who had recovered from COVID-19.

V and J are TRBV7-8 and TRBJ2-5, with D tentatively TRBD1 (6 bases). Trimming took off 1 base at V and 3 bases at J, with 9 bases between the two ends. In germline, CDR1 is SGHVS, CDR2 FQNEAQ. The CDR3 loop spans 14 amino acids. The DNA of the CDR3 is TGTGCCAGCAGCTTAGGACAGGCGAAAGAGACCCAGTACTTC. It is translated as CASSLGQAKETQYF.

The V gene is TRBV30, the J gene TRBJ1-4; D is unclear. The CDR3 spans 16 residues. V dropped 2 bases and J dropped 3 bases, with 16 bases sitting between them. Per the germline V gene, CDR1 is GTSNPN and CDR2 is SVGIG (reference sequence). Here the CDR3 reads CAWSPGRSRANEKLFF. CDR3 nucleotide sequence: TGTGCCTGGAGTCCGGGGAGGAGTAGGGCTAATGAAAAACTGTTTTTT.

The chain combines TRBV29-1 with TRBJ2-2; 11 positions agree with TRBD2. V lost 6 bases and J lost 4; bases outside the gene matches: 4. Germline V CDR1 and CDR2: SQVTM, ANQGSEA. The CDR3 runs 14 residues. DNA for the CDR3: TGCAGCGTACTAGCGGGAGCGACCACCGGGGAGCTGTTTTTT. It is translated as CSVLAGATTGELFF.

This rearrangement joins TRBV28 to TRBJ1-2; TRBD1 aligns across 11 bases. The germline CDR1 and CDR2 sequences are MDHEN and SYDVKM. The V gene end was trimmed by 6 bases and the J gene end by 3 bases; junction bases not matched to a gene: 9. This CDR3 is 16 amino acids long. The CDR3 coding sequence is TGTGCCAGCAGAATCGACCGGGACAGGGGGTACTATGGCTACACCTTC. Translation gives CASRIDRDRGYYGYTF.

The chain carries TRBV5-6 and TRBJ2-1; 9 positions match TRBD2. This CDR3 has 17 amino acids. CDR1 and CDR2 from the germline V gene are SGHDT and YYEEEE. J gave up 8 bases and V 4 bases, and 16 bases lay outside the gene matches. The CDR3 sequence: CASSPTTDSGSTYEQFF. The CDR3 DNA reads as TGTGCCAGCAGCCCCACAACGGATAGCGGGAGTACCTATGAGCAGTTCTTC.